This TCR beta chain was obtained from a study of cytomegalovirus exposure and HLA in healthy donors (dated by TCRdb to about 2017). The study in broad terms: An earlier analysis of some 600 of the donors reported approximately 300 Gb of sequence data and roughly 120 million unique TCR beta sequences obtained from roughly 180 million T cells. Approximately 310 gigabases of sequencing data and 91 million or so unique TCR sequences made up an early release that covered several hundred HLA-typed donors. The genetic ancestry cluster associated with self-reported Caucasian donors included approximately 85% of the roughly 400 genotyped donors. The study was designed to test whether signatures of past pathogen exposure could be identified by cataloging public T cell receptors. Using immunosequencing, the study profiled T cell repertoires from 640 or so subjects and related those repertoires to cytomegalovirus serostatus. A separate validation cohort of roughly 130 different subjects was used in addition to the approximately 700-subject first cohort. The study combined high-throughput TCR immunosequencing, statistical association of individual TCRs with disease status, and machine learning to predict cytomegalovirus infection status. In a later analysis, previously published TCR beta repertoires from more than 500 donors were re-analyzed and high-resolution HLA genotyping was added so that TCR occurrence patterns could be studied. Rather than using new phenotypic data, the later analysis identified candidate immune exposures from TCR beta sequences and from how often those sequences occurred across donors. An earlier analysis of 587 of the donors applied high-throughput TCR beta sequencing to assess whether each TCR beta V gene segment acted as functional or pseudogenic. Donor age, sex, ethnicity and CMV serostatus were collected together with the repertoire data. Genome-wide SNP genotypes for about 60% of the roughly 700 donors were used in a later genetic analysis, which treated that subset as a discovery cohort. All discovery cohort repertoires had been generated on a single sequencing platform. HLA typing included class I and class II loci at four-digit resolution. Typing coverage varied by locus: roughly 629-630 donors for A, B, C, DRB1 and DQB1; about 520 for DQA1; more than 600 for DPA1; roughly 450 for DPB1. Because of strong linkage in the cohort, 5 or 6 DR-DQ haplotypes were treated as single units for association and clustering. On average, over 200,000 unique TCR beta nucleotide sequences were sequenced per donor among 300 to 500 genotyped donors of the cohort, with 15% to 20% of those sequences being non-productive.

The cohort consisted of hundreds of healthy bone marrow donors. At the time of sampling, every cohort member was nominally healthy, though immune exposures that went unrecorded were likely present. The donor was CMV seronegative and belonged to the group of around 400 seronegative cohort members. A peripheral blood sample was collected from each donor, and TCR beta sequencing was performed on peripheral blood mononuclear cells. The Qiagen DNeasy Blood Extraction Kit was used to extract genomic DNA from the blood cell samples. Library preparation was by the immunoSEQ multiplex PCR assay. A mixture of 60 forward primers for TCR Vbeta segments and 13 reverse primers for TCR Jbeta segments was used in the multiplex PCR. The CDR3 region of rearranged TCR beta genes was amplified from genomic DNA by a multiplex PCR assay. The Illumina HiSeq System was used to sequence the amplified TCR beta libraries as 87-base-pair reads. Turning to the authors' computational methods: Across the 500 to 750 repertoires, a later analysis counted approximately 83 million unique TCR beta chains, roughly 11 million of which were shared by at least two donors. Raw reads were error-corrected and collapsed into unique sequences by a nearest-neighbor algorithm in which closely related sequences were merged to remove PCR and sequencing errors. V, D and J gene segments were assigned by aligning CDR3 sequences to IMGT reference sequences. For a sequence to be retained, a match of at least six nucleotides was required to both a V gene segment and a J gene segment. A rearrangement counted as productive if the CDR3 had no stop codons and remained in frame with V and J, and every other rearrangement counted as non-productive. CDR3 was defined according to IMGT convention as the region running from the second conserved V-encoded cysteine to the conserved J-encoded phenylalanine. The earlier analysis of more than 450 of the donors excluded sequences that lacked an unambiguous match to a single V gene segment. In an earlier analysis of some 590 of the donors, a V segment was called functional when productive rearrangements were above 56.7%, and segregating when the standard deviation between donors exceeded 5%. A statistical classification framework was built for diagnosing cytomegalovirus status from the catalog of TCR beta chain sequences. V and J gene assignment, in a later analysis, came from comparing TCR nucleotide sequences with IMGT/GENE-DB human TR gene sequences. In a later analysis, CDR3 sequences and most-parsimonious VDJ recombination scenarios were assigned using the TCRdist pipeline. In a later analysis, each TCR beta chain was defined by its CDR3 amino acid sequence together with its V-gene family, and reads lacking a unique V-gene family were excluded. A later analysis removed several hundred highly shared, low-generation-probability nucleotide sequences to deal with suspected cross-contamination and a sequencing artifact. A later analysis calculated a clonal expansion index for each public chain from normalized within-repertoire ranks of inferred template counts. A later analysis computed generation probabilities with a VDJ recombination model fitted to out-of-frame rearrangements, and checked the results against IGoR. In a later analysis, hypergeometric tests were used to score TCR-TCR, TCR-HLA and TCR-CMV co-occurrence, with a repertoire-size bias correction applied to TCR pairs. A later analysis estimated false discovery rates by permuting HLA or CMV assignments 20 times. In a later analysis, co-occurring TCRs were grouped with DBSCAN, and TCRdist sequence similarity was added when clustering was performed within HLA-allele-positive subsets. Repertoires with fewer than 30,000 or more than 120,000 public chains were left out of co-occurrence clustering, as were about five repertoires with anomalous nucleotide sharing. Entries here come from immuneACCESS through TCRdb and include only in-frame sequences with V and J called. Some clones fail to appear in such tables; in the studies checked, an unresolved V gene covers under half of the shortfall, and the cause of the remainder is unknown. V, J and clone size were drawn from that table, and D and trimming were deduced from the DNA. In this sample the table shows 98,000 or so clones, approximately 78% of which occur a single time. In total, the top ten clones hold 1.5% to 2% of the sample.

Results the study describes overall, beyond this receptor: A later genetic analysis reported fewer N-insertions in productive TCRs among donors in an Asian-associated ancestry cluster than the roughly 640-donor mean. A later analysis found that HLA-associated TCR beta chains were more clonally expanded and had lower generation probabilities than equally common non-associated chains. A few of the identified cytomegalovirus-associated TCR beta chains were confirmed in vitro to be specific for cytomegalovirus antigens. A cluster of highly shared sequence variants was judged likely to represent a technical artifact of the sequencing pipeline. Several of the top co-occurrence clusters appeared to be linked to parvovirus B19, influenza, CMV and Epstein-Barr virus, according to a later analysis. The authors suggested that the approach could potentially be generalized to other disease states and immunological phenotypes. Strong co-occurrence of HLA alleles, especially DR and DQ, made assigning TCR associations to individual alleles difficult. Some IMGT-functional V segments, including TRBV6-2 and TRBV6-3, could not be distinguished by the 87-base-pair reads and were therefore excluded. Specific HLA alleles were associated with about 17,000 TCR beta sequences at a false discovery rate of 0.05 in a later analysis. A later analysis found that most CMV-associated TCR beta chains appeared HLA-restricted, with HLA associations seemingly driven largely by CMV exposure. Because HLA typing was unavailable for some donors at each locus, only the typed subset was used in association tests. This cohort had only TCR beta chains sequenced, and the lack of alpha or paired-chain data limited which features could be detected. The presence/absence analyses assumed that sequencing depth was roughly uniform across donors, and that assumption may not be true. In a later genetic analysis, a missense DCLRE1C variant was associated with V-gene and J-gene trimming of TCR beta chains, and the association was replicated in an independent cohort. The earlier analysis of approximately 590 of the donors excluded over 15 rarely observed V segments, including chromosome 9 orphons, because counts were too low. Correlated functional status among segregating V segments might be attributable to linkage disequilibrium, but an unknown experimental factor could not be ruled out. A further reported finding was that TCR beta sequences accurately predicted the HLA-A and HLA-B alleles for most subjects in the first cohort. Across donors, most TCR sequences were observed very rarely, whereas some public TCRs were present in many individuals. A later analysis found that TCR association rates varied across HLA loci, with DRB1 alleles showing the most associated TCRs and HLA-C alleles the fewest. An earlier analysis of several hundred of the donors showed that most TCR beta V segments appeared in productive rearrangements either about 87% or about 30% of the time, which broadly matched IMGT annotations. The only immune exposure information available for the cohort was CMV serostatus. A total of 150 to 200 TCR beta chains were listed by the study as associated with cytomegalovirus. The classifier was reported to diagnose cytomegalovirus status with high specificity and sensitivity in both the original cohort and the validation cohort.

Trimmed from V: 4 bases; trimmed from J: 2 bases; junction bases lacking a gene match: 5. The cysteine opens and the phenylalanine closes a CDR3 of 14 amino acids. Only the CDR3 region is kept as DNA, spanning 42 bases read in frame from base 1. The germline V gene yields KGHSH for CDR1 and LQKENI for CDR2. A remark on this clone: The specificity of this receptor is unknown. Nothing much larger sits one base from this clone, and base qualities are not available.

This sequence uses TRBV18 and TRBJ2-7, with 7 bases matching TRBD1. Sequencing was performed on PBMCs. This clonotype was sampled from a woman aged 40 to 50 in good health and CMV-seronegative. The CDR3 corresponds to CASSRTDRAYEQYF. The base sequence is TGTGCCAGCTCACGGACCGACAGGGCCTACGAGCAGTACTTC.